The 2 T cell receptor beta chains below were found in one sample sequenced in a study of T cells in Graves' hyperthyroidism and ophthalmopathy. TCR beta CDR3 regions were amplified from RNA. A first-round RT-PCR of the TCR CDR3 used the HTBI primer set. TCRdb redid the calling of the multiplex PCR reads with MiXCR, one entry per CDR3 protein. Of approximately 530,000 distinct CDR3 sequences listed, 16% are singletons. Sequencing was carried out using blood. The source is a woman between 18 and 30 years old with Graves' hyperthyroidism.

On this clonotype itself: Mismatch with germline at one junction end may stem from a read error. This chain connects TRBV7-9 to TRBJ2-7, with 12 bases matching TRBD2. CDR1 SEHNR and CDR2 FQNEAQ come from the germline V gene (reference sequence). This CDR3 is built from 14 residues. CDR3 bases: TGTGCCAGCTCATGGACTAGCGGGACCTACGAGCATTACTTC. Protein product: CASSWTSGTYEHYF.

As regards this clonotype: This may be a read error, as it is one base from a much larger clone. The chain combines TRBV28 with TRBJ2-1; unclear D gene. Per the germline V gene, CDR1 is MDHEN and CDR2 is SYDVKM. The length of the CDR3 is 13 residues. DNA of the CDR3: TGTGCCGGCAGTTTCGGGTTGTCGGATGAGCAGTTCTTC. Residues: CAGSFGLSDEQFF. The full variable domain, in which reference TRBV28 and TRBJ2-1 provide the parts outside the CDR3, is DVKVTQSSRYLVKRTGEKVFLECVQDMDHENMFWYRQDPGLGLRLIYFSYDVKMKEKGDIPEGYSVSREKKERFSLILESASTNQTSMYLCAGSFGLSDEQFFGPGTRLTVL.